This entry describes one T cell receptor (beta chain). Seattle patient enrollment occurred during active infection, with longitudinal follow-up thereafter. This sample stems from a study of blood T cell repertoires in COVID-19. Germline-derived CDR1 and CDR2 are SEHNR and FQNEAQ (reference sequence). This CDR3 spans 17 amino acids. V was shortened by 3 bases and J by 5 bases, with 21 bases between the two germline ends. As handled by the study authors: Researchers report that nucleated cell counts were estimated from reference gene primer amplification. Profiled with immunoSEQ multiplex PCR; TCRdb holds only in-frame clones, not every one. The DNA was the basis for D and trimming; V, J and clone size are from that table. The sample shows approximately 480,000 clones, roughly nine tenths of them seen only once.

The receptor comes from a man in his late teens or twenties with COVID-19, enrolled during active disease. The sample comprised peripheral blood. The chain couples TRBV7-9 to TRBJ2-3; D may be TRBD2 (6 bases). The CDR3 sequence: CASSFPFGRSGGDTQYF. For the CDR3, the DNA is TGTGCCAGCAGCTTCCCCTTTGGTAGGTCCGGGGGAGATACGCAGTATTTT.